What follows describes a single TCR beta chain. The sample originates from a study of blood T cell repertoires in COVID-19. Background on the study: COVID-19 samples from acute and convalescent phases originated in the United States, Italy and Spain.

How the authors handled the data: Counts of nucleated cells, estimated from reference gene primer amplification, were obtained. The protocol was immunoSEQ multiplex PCR, while the TCRdb copy is restricted to in-frame clones and leaves out a portion. That table gives V, J and clone size, and the DNA gave D and trimming. The data show about 98,000 clones, more than 75% seen once. The CDR3 totals 17 residues. The V gene lost 7 bases and the J gene lost 3 bases, with 26 bases spanning the gap. The germline CDR1 and CDR2 sequences are SQVTM and ANQGSEA. This receptor was obtained from a man aged 45 to 65 with acute or convalescent COVID-19. V gene TRBV29-1 combines with J gene TRBJ2-3; weak D call: TRBD2 (6 bases). The sequencing sample was made of peripheral blood. DNA for the CDR3: TGCAGCGCCCATAACTTCGGGAGAAGGTTTGGGACAGATACGCAGTATTTT. It translates to CSAHNFGRRFGTDTQYF.